This T cell receptor beta chain is drawn from a study of T cell responses to AZD1222 COVID-19 vaccine. General study findings and limits: The breadth and depth of Spike-specific TCRs increased once two AZD1222 doses had been given.

Per the germline V gene, CDR1 is MNHEY and CDR2 is SVGEGT. Trimming stripped 2 bases from V and 4 bases from J, with 12 bases between. The CDR3 is 14 residues long. To note about this clone: Its specificity is not known.

Produced via immunoSEQ multiplex PCR; TCRdb's table is partial and in-frame only. The sample contains about 97,000 clones, more than 70% of which appear only once. The TCR comes from an adult in good health. The chain links TRBV6-2 or TRBV6-3 to TRBJ2-7, with TRBD1 as a possible D gene (6 bases). The source was peripheral blood, collected on day 0 of AZD1222 vaccination. CDR3: CASSYVGQSYEQYF. The DNA of the CDR3 is TGTGCCAGCAGTTACGTAGGACAGAGTTACGAGCAGTACTTC.